What follows are 22 T cell receptor beta chains derived from one specimen sequenced in a study of cytomegalovirus exposure and HLA in healthy donors. 13 Jbeta primers and 60 Vbeta primers were used for the PCR. The method was immunoSEQ multiplex PCR; TCRdb's version includes in-frame clones alone and lacks a portion of them. Among some 140,000 clones listed, about 80% were seen once. The sample comprised PBMCs. The receptor source for this set is a young man in good health.

With regard to this clone: One junction end does not reproduce the germline sequence, and a read error may be involved. This chain uses TRBV7-9 with TRBJ2-7, with 11 bases aligning to TRBD1. Germline V CDR1 and CDR2: SEHNR, FQNEAQ (reference sequence). The CDR3 contains 17 residues. CDR3 coding DNA: TGTTCCAGCAGCTTGGGGACAGGGGGGGACGGGTCCTACGAGCAGTACTTC. It yields the protein CSSSLGTGGDGSYEQYF.

The genes are TRBV19 and TRBJ1-2; a possible D gene is TRBD1 (5 bases). The CDR3 has 16 residues. Germline V gives CDR1 LNHDA, CDR2 SQIVND (reference sequence). V shed 0 bases and J shed 5 bases, with 16 bases lying between them. CDR3 sequence reads: CASSIDPGRQGYGYTF. CDR3 DNA sequence: TGTGCCAGTAGTATAGATCCCGGTCGGCAGGGATATGGCTACACCTTC.

The gene calls are TRBV27 and TRBJ1-6; D ambiguous. Trimming took off 2 bases at V and 0 bases at J, with 8 bases between the two ends. This CDR3 comprises 16 residues. Germline CDR1 is MNHEY and CDR2 is SMNVEV (reference sequence). CDR3 sequence reads: CASSLVGSSYNSPLHF. CDR3 in DNA: TGTGCCAGCAGTTTAGTAGGGAGCTCCTATAATTCACCCCTCCACTTT.

The chain joins TRBV19 to TRBJ2-5, with 13 bases that match TRBD2. Looked up from germline, CDR1 is LNHDA and CDR2 is SQIVND (reference sequence). The CDR3 spans 15 residues. J lost 1 base, V lost 8 bases, and 4 bases had no gene match. The CDR3 sequence: CASRLAGGPQETQYF. The CDR3 DNA reads TGTGCCAGTCGACTAGCGGGAGGCCCCCAAGAGACCCAGTACTTC.

Only one count was recorded for this clone. This rearrangement joins TRBV10-1 to TRBJ2-1; D is uncertain. Germline V gene lookup returns CDR1 WNHNN and CDR2 SYGVQD (reference sequence). CDR3 length: 17 residues. The V and J ends lost 6 bases and 4 bases respectively, with 22 bases between them. CDR3 nucleotides: TGCGCCAGCAGAGCAAGACCCCTAGGAAATCTTTACAATGAGCAGTTCTTC. Amino acid sequence: CASRARPLGNLYNEQFF.

J is TRBJ2-7 and V is TRBV19, with 12 bases identical to TRBD2. Germline CDR1 and CDR2: LNHDA and SQIVND (reference sequence). V dropped 4 bases and J dropped 6; count of bases not matched to a gene: 7. The CDR3 runs 15 residues. As DNA, the CDR3 is TGTGCCAGTAGTAGGACTAGCGGGACCTATCTCGAGCAGTACTTC. It specifies CASSRTSGTYLEQYF.

V usage is TRBV7-2 and J usage is TRBJ2-2, with 7 bases lining up with TRBD2. The CDR3 is made up of 13 amino acids. V was pared by 5 bases and J by 6 bases, with 3 bases of the junction left unmatched. Germline values: CDR1 SGHTA, CDR2 FQGNSA. Written as DNA, the CDR3 is TGTGCCAGCAGCACCGGGGGGTCCGGGGAGCTGTTTTTT. This sequence encodes CASSTGGSGELFF.

The chain employs TRBV6-5 and TRBJ1-1; D is unresolved. The CDR3 totals 12 residues. Germline-derived CDR1 and CDR2 are MNHEY and SVGAGI. With 6 bases removed from V and 5 bases from J, the gap between germline ends came to 10 bases. The CDR3 coding sequence is TGTGCCAGCAGCACGCGAGCGACTGAAGCTTTCTTT. Its protein is CASSTRATEAFF.

The gene calls are TRBV6-5 and TRBJ1-6; D is unresolved. The CDR3 consists of 13 residues. The ends were cut back, 8 bases at V and 8 bases at J, with 13 bases in the middle. CDR1 is MNHEY, CDR2 SVGAGI, per germline. The chain's CDR3 is CASPLVSDSPLHF. In nucleotides, the CDR3 is TGTGCCAGCCCTTTGGTGTCGGATTCACCCCTCCACTTT.

This sequence joins TRBV6-1 and TRBJ2-3; 11 nucleotides match TRBD2. Germline V gives CDR1 MNHNS, CDR2 SASEGT. The V segment lost 5 bases and the J segment 0 bases; nucleotides outside the gene matches: 1. The length of the CDR3 is 15 residues. For the CDR3, the DNA is TGTGCCAGCAGTCGACTAGCGGGAAGCACAGATACGCAGTATTTT. As protein: CASSRLAGSTDTQYF.

The chain is built from TRBV11-1 and TRBJ2-3; possibly TRBD1 for D (5 bases). Trimming removed 6 bases at V and 0 bases at J, with 16 bases between. This CDR3 has 16 amino acids. Germline lookup yields CDR1 SGHAT and CDR2 FQDESV (reference sequence). CDR3 coding DNA: TGTGCCAGCAGATGGGGCCTCCGATTTAGCACAGATACGCAGTATTTT. Translated, it gives CASRWGLRFSTDTQYF.

The chain links TRBV6-5 to TRBJ2-2; a weak D match, TRBD1 (5 bases). Germline CDR1 and CDR2: MNHEY and SVGAGI. V was clipped by 0 bases and J by 1 base, with 9 bases between them. The CDR3 contains 16 residues. CDR3 coding DNA: TGTGCCAGCAGTTACTCGAACAGGAGGAACACCGGGGAGCTGTTTTTT. This encodes CASSYSNRRNTGELFF.

The genes are TRBV5-4 and TRBJ2-3; 11 positions agree with TRBD2. Germline CDR1 is SGHNT and CDR2 is YYREEE (reference sequence). V lost 0 bases, J lost 4 bases, and 1 base stayed unmatched. CDR3 length: 15 residues. The CDR3 is CASSLALAGADTQYF. CDR3 coding DNA: TGTGCCAGCAGCTTGGCACTAGCGGGAGCAGATACGCAGTATTTT.

CDR3 amino acids: CASSPAMPGASREGFYEQYF. CDR3 DNA: TGCGCCAGCAGTCCGGCGATGCCGGGGGCGTCGCGGGAGGGTTTTTACGAGCAGTACTTC. The chain uses TRBV10-2 and TRBJ2-7; 9 bases align to TRBD2. V trimming: 5 bases; J trimming: 4 bases; junction bases outside the gene matches: 24. The CDR3 has 20 residues. The germline CDR1 and CDR2 sequences are WSHSY and SAAADI.

In regard to this clone: The same CDR3 arises from other DNA sequences in this sample as well. The chain joins TRBV5-1 to TRBJ2-5; 8 bases are a match to TRBD1. With V trimmed by 0 bases and J by 1 base, 2 bases remained unmatched. Germline V gives CDR1 SGHRS, CDR2 YFSETQ. This CDR3 comprises 15 residues. CDR3 amino acids: CASSLGGQGQETQYF. The CDR3 region has the DNA TGCGCCAGCAGCTTGGGAGGACAGGGCCAAGAGACCCAGTACTTC.

About this clone itself: Within the sample, other DNA sequences also encode this same CDR3. The chain recombines TRBV6-5 with TRBJ1-2, with 7 bases that match TRBD1. Germline V gene data show CDR1 as MNHEY and CDR2 as SVGAGI. V lost 5 bases, J lost 2 bases, and 2 bases stayed unmatched. The CDR3 has 13 residues. This CDR3 is CASSPDRNYGYTF. DNA for the CDR3: TGTGCCAGCAGTCCGGACAGGAACTATGGCTACACCTTC.

The rearrangement joins TRBV7-2 to TRBJ1-1; 9 positions agree with TRBD1. CDR1 and CDR2 from the germline V gene are SGHTA and FQGNSA. With V trimmed by 3 bases and J by 4 bases, 6 bases remained unmatched. The CDR3 has 15 amino acids. The CDR3 nucleotides read TGTGCCAGCAGCTTGGCACCGGGACAGGGCACTGAAGCTTTCTTT. Its protein is CASSLAPGQGTEAFF.

This chain uses TRBV9 with TRBJ2-6; D possibly corresponds to TRBD1 (6 bases). The CDR3 covers 16 residues. The V gene's germline CDR1 is SGDLS and CDR2 YYNGEE. With 4 bases removed from V and 2 bases from J, the gap between germline ends came to 13 bases. For the CDR3, the DNA is TGTGCCAGCAGCCCCCAGGGGCGCGCTGGGGCCAACGTCCTGACTTTC. Protein product: CASSPQGRAGANVLTF.

The rearrangement joins TRBV7-3 to TRBJ2-3; perhaps TRBD2 as D (6 bases). The germline V gene encodes CDR1 SGHTA and CDR2 FQGTGA. Trimming cost V 5 bases and J 6 bases, with 15 bases left between them. The CDR3 spans 14 residues. CDR3 amino acids: CASSEQPSGDTQYF. The CDR3 nucleotides read TGTGCCAGCAGCGAACAACCCAGCGGGGATACGCAGTATTTT.

The CDR3 DNA is TGTGCCAGCAGCCCGTCCCGGGACAGCTACAATGAGCAGTTCTTC. It translates to CASSPSRDSYNEQFF. V gene TRBV7-2 combines with J gene TRBJ2-1; 7 nucleotides match TRBD1. Germline CDR1 is SGHTA and CDR2 is FQGNSA. This CDR3 region has 15 residues. V lost 5 bases and J lost 3; bases outside the gene matches: 7.

This clone was observed once. The genes are TRBV5-1 and TRBJ2-1; D is ambiguous. Germline CDR1 reads SGHRS; CDR2 reads YFSETQ. The CDR3 runs to 14 residues. V was clipped by 0 bases and J by 5 bases, with 9 bases between them. The CDR3 sequence is CASSLVRGNNEQFF. CDR3 nucleotide sequence: TGCGCCAGCAGCTTGGTTAGAGGAAACAATGAGCAGTTCTTC.

This clone was observed a handful of times. The chain carries TRBV7-9 and TRBJ1-6; D not resolved. Germline loops: CDR1 SEHNR, CDR2 FQNEAQ (reference sequence). The CDR3 consists of 15 residues. Trimming took off 11 bases at V and 5 bases at J, with 19 bases between the two ends. The CDR3 spells CAGGQSKFDNSPLHF. CDR3 in DNA: TGTGCCGGCGGCCAGTCGAAGTTTGATAATTCACCCCTCCACTTT.